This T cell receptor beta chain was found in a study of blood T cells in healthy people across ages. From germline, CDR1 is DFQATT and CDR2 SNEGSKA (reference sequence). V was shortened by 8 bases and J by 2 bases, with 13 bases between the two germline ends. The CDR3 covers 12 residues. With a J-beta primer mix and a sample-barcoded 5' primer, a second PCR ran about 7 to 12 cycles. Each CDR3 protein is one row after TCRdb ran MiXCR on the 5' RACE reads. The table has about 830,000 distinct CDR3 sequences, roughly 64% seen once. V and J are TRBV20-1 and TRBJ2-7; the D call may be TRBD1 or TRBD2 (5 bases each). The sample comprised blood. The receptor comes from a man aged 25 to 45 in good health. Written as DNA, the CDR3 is TGCAGTATCCGGGACGGACCCTACGAGCAGTACTTC. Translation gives CSIRDGPYEQYF.